The 27 T cell receptor beta chains given below trace back to one sample, sequenced in a study of tumor-infiltrating lymphocytes in localized non-small cell lung cancer. The method was immunoSEQ multiplex PCR; TCRdb's version includes in-frame clones alone and lacks a portion of them. The sample records about 16,000 clones, less than 80% being singletons. The specimen sequenced was lung tumor tissue. The receptors derive from a human donor with non-small cell lung cancer.

The chain couples TRBV4-1 to TRBJ2-1, with 10 bases that match TRBD2. Germline trimming cut 1 base from V and 9 bases from J; bases unmatched to any gene: 12. CDR1 and CDR2 (germline): MGHRA, YSYEKL. The CDR3 is 17 residues long. The CDR3 sequence is CASSQGSGRAIAGEQFF. The CDR3 DNA reads as TGCGCCAGCAGCCAAGGCAGCGGGAGGGCCATCGCCGGTGAGCAGTTCTTC.

The rearrangement joins TRBV6-5 to TRBJ1-1, with no clear D. Germline V gene lookup returns CDR1 MNHEY and CDR2 SVGAGI. The CDR3 extends over 13 amino acids. V was shortened by 2 bases and J by 1 base, with 5 bases between the two germline ends. This CDR3 reads CASSYNRNTEAFF. CDR3 sequence (DNA): TGTGCCAGCAGTTACAACAGGAACACTGAAGCTTTCTTT.

This chain connects TRBV7-2 to TRBJ2-7; TRBD2 matches at 12 bases. This CDR3 spans 18 amino acids. V was clipped by 0 bases and J by 0 bases; unmatched bases: 6. Per the germline V gene, CDR1 is SGHTA and CDR2 is FQGNSA. DNA for the CDR3: TGTGCCAGCAGCTTAGCAGGGACTAGCGGGCCTTTCTCCTACGAGCAGTACTTC. This codes for CASSLAGTSGPFSYEQYF.

CDR3 protein: CASSEALSRLEQFF. The CDR3 bases are TGTGCCAGCAGTGAAGCCCTTTCAAGGCTGGAGCAGTTCTTC. The rearrangement links TRBV2 to TRBJ2-1, with no clear D. CDR3 length: 14 residues. Trimming removed 0 bases at V and 10 bases at J, with 13 bases between. Germline CDR1 SNHLY, CDR2 FYNNEI.

This sequence joins TRBV5-4 and TRBJ1-1, with D perhaps matching TRBD1 (5 bases). The CDR3 has 16 amino acids. Germline assignment: CDR1 SGHNT and CDR2 YYREEE (reference sequence). Trimming removed 0 bases at V and 0 bases at J, with 12 bases between. This chain's CDR3 is CASSLEGTVMNTEAFF. CDR3 nucleotides: TGTGCCAGCAGCTTGGAAGGGACCGTCATGAACACTGAAGCTTTCTTT.

V gene TRBV5-1 combines with J gene TRBJ2-3, with D perhaps TRBD2 (5 bases). CDR1 is SGHRS and CDR2 is YFSETQ in the germline V gene. This CDR3 region has 14 residues. Trimming removed 5 bases at V and 3 bases at J, with 13 bases between. CDR3 amino acids: CASRRRGATDTQYF. DNA for the CDR3: TGCGCCAGCAGGCGCCGGGGAGCAACAGATACGCAGTATTTT.

The chain has TRBV19 and TRBJ2-6; TRBD2 agrees at 8 bases. CDR1 is LNHDA and CDR2 is SQIVND in the germline V gene (reference sequence). CDR3 length equals 15 residues. V lost 6 bases, J lost 4 bases, and 5 bases stayed unmatched. The CDR3, as DNA: TGTGCCAGTAGGACGGGAGGGTGGGGGGCCAACGTCCTGACTTTC. It codes for CASRTGGWGANVLTF.

The chain links TRBV27 to TRBJ2-7; 9 bases map to TRBD1. In germline, CDR1 is MNHEY, CDR2 SMNVEV (reference sequence). This CDR3 has 16 amino acids. Losses at the gene ends were 5 bases for V and 2 bases for J; bases not matched to a gene: 10. CDR3 loop: CASSLARTGATYEQYF. The CDR3 DNA is TGTGCCAGCAGTCTAGCCCGGACAGGGGCCACCTACGAGCAGTACTTC.

The chain links TRBV2 to TRBJ1-1; 7 nucleotides agree with TRBD1. From germline, CDR1 is SNHLY and CDR2 FYNNEI. Losses at the gene ends were 10 bases for V and 1 base for J; bases not matched to a gene: 6. The CDR3 totals 13 residues. The CDR3 reads CATPTGKNTEAFF. In DNA, the CDR3 is TGTGCCACCCCGACAGGGAAGAACACTGAAGCTTTCTTT. The whole variable domain, remainder taken from reference TRBV2 and TRBJ1-1, is EPEVTQTPSHQVTQMGQEVILRCVPISNHLYFYWYRQILGQKVEFLVSFYNNEISEKSEIFDDQFSVERPDGSNFTLKIRSTKLEDSAMYFCATPTGKNTEAFFGQGTRLTVV.

This rearrangement joins TRBV5-8 to TRBJ2-1; 8 nucleotides match TRBD2. CDR3 length: 17 amino acids. V shed 2 bases, J shed 8 bases, and the junction held 15 bases outside the gene matches. Germline CDR1 and CDR2: SGHTS and YDEGEE. The CDR3 reads CASSFPAGVTSVYEQFF. The CDR3 nucleotides read TGTGCCAGCAGCTTCCCAGCGGGAGTTACTTCGGTTTATGAGCAGTTCTTC.

The chain has TRBV6-6 and TRBJ1-1, with TRBD1 as a possible D gene (5 bases). Germline lookup yields CDR1 MNHNY and CDR2 SVGAGI (reference sequence). V gave up 8 bases and J gave up 4 bases, with 17 bases separating them. The CDR3 extends over 14 amino acids. The CDR3 protein is CASQTRGGFTEAFF. The CDR3 nucleotides are TGTGCCAGCCAAACTCGGGGGGGTTTCACTGAAGCTTTCTTT.

The chain recombines TRBV6-5 with TRBJ2-1, with 8 bases identical to TRBD2. The CDR3 is 15 residues long. V gave up 7 bases and J gave up 2 bases; unmatched junction bases: 7. CDR1 and CDR2 from the germline V gene are MNHEY and SVGAGI. As DNA, the CDR3 is TGTGCCAGCAAGGTCGGGACTAGTCCCTACAATGAGCAGTTCTTC. Protein sequence: CASKVGTSPYNEQFF.

In its sample, this clone was seen a few times. The V call is TRBV7-8, the J call TRBJ2-7; D may correspond to TRBD1 or TRBD2 (5 bases each). The CDR3 consists of 13 residues. CDR1 is SGHVS, CDR2 FQNEAQ, per germline. V was pared by 2 bases and J by 6 bases, with 11 bases between. CDR3 protein: CASSLSRGPEQYF. The CDR3 coding sequence is TGTGCCAGCAGCTTATCGAGGGGTCCCGAGCAGTACTTC.

The genes are TRBV5-4 and TRBJ2-2, with D possibly being TRBD2 (6 bases). Germline V gene data show CDR1 as SGHNT and CDR2 as YYREEE (reference sequence). With 3 bases removed from V and 7 bases from J, the gap between germline ends came to 22 bases. The CDR3 sequence is 17 residues long. This CDR3 reads CASSYVGRVGGSGELFF. Written as DNA, the CDR3 is TGTGCCAGCAGCTACGTGGGGCGGGTCGGAGGGAGCGGGGAGCTGTTTTTT.

V usage is TRBV29-1 and J usage is TRBJ1-1; 7 bases are shared with TRBD1. After removal of 7 bases from V and 7 bases from J, the junction contained 15 bases not matched to a gene. Germline V gene data show CDR1 as SQVTM and CDR2 as ANQGSEA. This CDR3 comprises 14 residues. The CDR3 DNA follows: TGCAGCGCCCGGGCCGGGACAGAATCCGATGAAGCTTTCTTT. This translates into CSARAGTESDEAFF. The whole variable domain, filled in from reference TRBV29-1 and TRBJ1-1, reads SAVISQKPSRDICQRGTSLTIQCQVDSQVTMMFWYRQQPGQSLTLIATANQGSEATYESGFVIDKFPISRPNLTFSTLTVSNMSPEDSSIYLCSARAGTESDEAFFGQGTRLTVV.

The CDR3 DNA reads as TGTGCCAGCAGTGGGGACCTCTCTGGAAACACCATATATTTT. This codes for CASSGDLSGNTIYF. This chain connects TRBV27 to TRBJ1-3, with a weak D call TRBD1 (5 bases). This CDR3 comprises 14 residues. Germline CDR1 and CDR2: MNHEY and SMNVEV (reference sequence). Trimming removed 5 bases at V and 0 bases at J, with 8 bases between.

The chain carries TRBV27 and TRBJ2-1; the match to TRBD2 covers 14 bases. CDR3 length equals 20 residues. Germline V gives CDR1 MNHEY, CDR2 SMNVEV (reference sequence). V shed 5 bases, J shed 0 bases, and the junction held 12 bases outside the gene matches. The CDR3 DNA reads TGTGCCAGCAGTGGAAGCCCAGGGGGGACTAGCGGGAGCTCCTACAATGAGCAGTTCTTC. It yields the protein CASSGSPGGTSGSSYNEQFF.

Relative to its sample, this clone is medium-sized. The CDR3 DNA reads TGTGCCAGCAGCGTAGCTGGACAGGGGGTCTCTGGAAACACCATATATTTT. It encodes CASSVAGQGVSGNTIYF. The chain links TRBV9 to TRBJ1-3, with 10 positions matching TRBD1. The CDR3 is 17 residues long. Germline V gene sequence: CDR1 SGDLS, CDR2 YYNGEE. The J segment lost 0 bases and the V segment lost 0 bases, leaving 3 bases of the junction unmatched.

The chain employs TRBV9 and TRBJ2-3; TRBD1 matches at 9 bases. The germline V gene has CDR1 SGDLS and CDR2 YYNGEE. There are 14 residues in the CDR3. With 3 bases clipped from V and 10 bases from J, the junction kept 9 bases outside the gene matches. The CDR3 spells CASSATTGGNAQYF. In DNA form, the CDR3 reads TGTGCCAGCAGCGCAACTACAGGGGGCAATGCGCAGTATTTT.

This clone was detected only once. The chain recombines TRBV10-1 with TRBJ2-4; D not resolved. In germline, CDR1 is WNHNN, CDR2 SYGVQD (reference sequence). Deletions cut 0 bases from V and 2 bases from J, with 5 bases between. CDR3 size: 14 residues. The CDR3 DNA reads as TGCGCCAGCAGTGAGTCTGGGACCAAAAACATTCAGTACTTC. Its translation: CASSESGTKNIQYF.

The rearrangement joins TRBV7-6 to TRBJ2-2; D gene uncertain. Germline values: CDR1 SGHVS, CDR2 FNYEAQ. This CDR3 region has 14 residues. With 5 bases removed from V and 4 bases from J, the gap between germline ends came to 11 bases. Here the CDR3 reads CASSASSATGELFF. The DNA of the CDR3 is TGTGCCAGCAGCGCGTCTTCCGCCACCGGGGAGCTGTTTTTT.

This clone was seen just once. The V and J genes are TRBV28 and TRBJ1-2; the D gene is possibly TRBD1 (5 bases). The germline gives CDR1 MDHEN, CDR2 SYDVKM. Between the trimmed V and J ends, which lost 5 bases and 4 bases, there was a span of 8 bases. The CDR3 is 12 amino acids. The CDR3 here is CASSQGPYGYTF. The CDR3 nucleotides are TGTGCCAGCAGTCAGGGACCCTATGGCTACACCTTC.

V and J are TRBV11-3 and TRBJ2-2; weak D call: TRBD1 (5 bases). The V gene lost 2 bases and the J gene lost 1 base, with 5 bases spanning the gap. There are 14 residues in the CDR3. CDR1 SGHNT and CDR2 YENEEA come from the germline V gene. CDR3 DNA sequence: TGTGCCAGCAGCTTAAGGGGGAACACCGGGGAGCTGTTTTTT. Protein sequence: CASSLRGNTGELFF.

This chain joins TRBV27 and TRBJ2-5; possible D gene TRBD1, 6 bases. The CDR3 runs 13 residues. Trimming left V 8 bases short and J 1 base short, with 11 bases between. Germline V gene sequence: CDR1 MNHEY, CDR2 SMNVEV (reference sequence). In DNA, the CDR3 is TGTGCCAGCCGTCGAGGGGGCCAAGAGACCCAGTACTTC. It is translated as CASRRGGQETQYF.

In DNA form, the CDR3 reads TGTGCCAGCAGCTTAGCGCCAGGGGAAAACTATGGCTACACCTTC. This codes for CASSLAPGENYGYTF. The V call is TRBV7-2, the J call TRBJ1-2; D might be TRBD1 (6 bases). CDR1 is SGHTA and CDR2 is FQGNSA in the germline V gene. The CDR3 is 15 residues long. The V gene lost 0 bases and the J gene lost 2 bases, with 10 bases spanning the gap. The whole variable domain, remainder taken from reference TRBV7-2 and TRBJ1-2, is GAGVSQSPSNKVTEKGKDVELRCDPISGHTALYWYRQSLGQGLEFLIYFQGNSAPDKSGLPSDRFSAERTGGSVSTLTIQRTQQEDSAVYLCASSLAPGENYGYTFGSGTRLTVV.

The rearrangement joins TRBV5-4 to TRBJ2-3; D is unclear. This CDR3 region has 15 residues. The V end was cut by 4 bases, the J end by 3 bases, with 15 bases between. Germline CDR1 and CDR2: SGHNT and YYREEE (reference sequence). The CDR3 sequence: CASSREPRNTDTQYF. CDR3 sequence (DNA): TGTGCCAGCAGCCGCGAGCCTAGAAATACAGATACGCAGTATTTT.

The chain uses TRBV2 and TRBJ2-5, with D tentatively TRBD2 (6 bases). The CDR3 covers 15 residues. V dropped 3 bases and J dropped 5 bases, with 16 bases sitting between them. The V gene's germline CDR1 is SNHLY and CDR2 FYNNEI. The CDR3 here is CASSERGLRRETQYF. The CDR3 DNA sequence: TGTGCCAGCAGTGAGCGGGGCTTGAGGAGGGAGACCCAGTACTTC.